This is a list of T cell receptor beta chains from one sample in a study of blood T cell repertoires in COVID-19. The data were produced by immunoSEQ multiplex PCR, yet TCRdb's version contains in-frame clones alone and is incomplete. The data contain approximately 85,000 clones, over 80% of them singletons. The sample comprised peripheral blood. These receptors were obtained from a woman in her seventies with active or convalescent COVID-19. Both conserved end residues are part of each CDR3. D genes are given only for firm matches. Size is omitted from some rows. Given values are once, few, many or a class for expanded clones.

d_gene,abundance,v_gene,j_gene,CDR3nt,CDR3aa
TRBD1,-,TRBV29-1,TRBJ1-1,TGCAGCGTTCAGGAAGGGGGCCAGAACACTGAAGCTTTCTTT,CSVQEGGQNTEAFF
-,-,TRBV5-1,TRBJ2-5,TGCGCCAGCAGCTTGGCCGTTGGGGCTCCCTTCCAAGAGACCCAGTACTTC,CASSLAVGAPFQETQYF
TRBD1,-,TRBV24-1,TRBJ2-3,TGTGCCACCAGTGGACCCGGACAGGGGGTTGAACGCACAGATACGCAGTATTTT,CATSGPGQGVERTDTQYF
-,-,TRBV28,TRBJ2-3,TGTGCCAGCACTACGTCAGGAGATACGCAGTATTTT,CASTTSGDTQYF
-,-,TRBV28,TRBJ1-1,TGTGCCAGTAATGTCGGTGGGTCGATCGGGTACACTGAAGCTTTCTTT,CASNVGGSIGYTEAFF
TRBD1,-,TRBV5-5,TRBJ1-3,TGTGCCAGCAGCTTGAATCAGGGGGCGGGAGGAAACACCATATATTTT,CASSLNQGAGGNTIYF
-,-,TRBV3-1/TRBV3-2,TRBJ1-2,TGTGCCAGCAGCCAAGCCGGGTATGGCTACACCTTC,CASSQAGYGYTF
-,-,TRBV28,TRBJ1-4,TGTGCCAGCAGCTCTCCAAGGGGTCAGACTAATGAAAAACTGTTTTTT,CASSSPRGQTNEKLFF
-,few,TRBV7-9,TRBJ2-5,TGTGCCAGCAGTAGGGGCTCGGGCCAAGAGACCCAGTACTTC,CASSRGSGQETQYF
-,-,TRBV3-1/TRBV3-2,TRBJ1-1,TGTGCCAGCAGCCAAGGGGGGGGAAGGACTGAAGCTTTCTTT,CASSQGGGRTEAFF
TRBD1,few,TRBV7-2,TRBJ2-7,TGTGCCAGCAGCCGGTTTGAGGGGGCGAGGGAGCAGTACTTC,CASSRFEGAREQYF
TRBD2,-,TRBV20-1,TRBJ2-7,TGCAGTGCTAGTCTAGCGGGGGGCTACGAGCAGTACTTC,CSASLAGGYEQYF
TRBD2,-,TRBV2,TRBJ2-3,TGTGCCACCGCCGGACTAGCGGGGACAGATACGCAGTATTTT,CATAGLAGTDTQYF
TRBD1,few,TRBV5-1,TRBJ2-7,TGCGCCAGCAGCCCGGGACAGGGCCCCTACGAGCAGTACTTC,CASSPGQGPYEQYF
TRBD1,-,TRBV6-5,TRBJ2-7,TGTGCCAGCACCCCCCCGACAGGGGACGAGCAGTACTTC,CASTPPTGDEQYF
-,-,TRBV5-1,TRBJ2-5,TGCGCCAGCAGCCCTGTGGCAGCAAGAGGGGGGGACCAGTACTTC,CASSPVAARGGDQYF
-,-,TRBV3-1/TRBV3-2,TRBJ2-7,TGTGCCAGCAGCCAAGCTGGCGGGGCCCCCTCCGAGCAGTACTTC,CASSQAGGAPSEQYF
TRBD2,-,TRBV15,TRBJ2-7,TGTGCCACCAGCAGGGAAATGTTGACTAGCGGGGCCGGCGAGCAGTACTTC,CATSREMLTSGAGEQYF
TRBD1,-,TRBV13,TRBJ1-6,TGTGCCAGCAGCTTGCGGGACAGGGGCTCTTCACCCCTCCACTTT,CASSLRDRGSSPLHF
TRBD1,once,TRBV5-1,TRBJ1-5,TGCGCCAGCAGCTTGGTTCCGGGACAGGGGAATCAGCCCCAGCATTTT,CASSLVPGQGNQPQHF
TRBD1,few,TRBV5-1,TRBJ1-6,TGCGCCAGCAGCAAAACTTGGGACAGCGATTCACCCCTCCACTTT,CASSKTWDSDSPLHF
-,-,TRBV18,TRBJ1-4,TGTGCCAGCTCACCGTATACGGGAGAAAATGAAAAACTGTTTTTT,CASSPYTGENEKLFF
-,-,TRBV9,TRBJ2-1,TGTGCCAGCAGCGTAGTGGAGGGTTTCGTAAATGAGCAGTTCTTC,CASSVVEGFVNEQFF
-,-,TRBV19,TRBJ2-3,TGTGCCAGTAGTATGGGGTGGACAGTAGCAGATACGCAGTATTTT,CASSMGWTVADTQYF
-,-,TRBV4-1,TRBJ1-1,TGCGCCAGCAGCCATGGCGCATGGCTAATCGGGACTGAGAAAACTGAAGCTTTCTTT,CASSHGAWLIGTEKTEAFF
TRBD1,-,TRBV10-3,TRBJ1-2,TGTGCCTCTGAGCAGGGACAGTCAGCTAACTATGGCTACACCTTC,CASEQGQSANYGYTF
-,-,TRBV19,TRBJ2-2,TGTGCCAGTAGTATAGTTTCAGGAGGCACCGGGGAGCTGTTTTTT,CASSIVSGGTGELFF
TRBD2,-,TRBV7-2,TRBJ2-3,TGTGCCAGCGGGCGGGGGGGCCTAGATACGCAGTATTTT,CASGRGGLDTQYF
-,-,TRBV5-1,TRBJ2-6,TGCGCCAGCAGCTTACAGGGTTCTGGGGCCAACGTCCTGACTTTC,CASSLQGSGANVLTF
TRBD1,-,TRBV20-1,TRBJ1-3,TGCAGTGCTAGTAACGACGGGGGACAGGGGCTGGGAAACACCATATATTTT,CSASNDGGQGLGNTIYF
-,-,TRBV3-1/TRBV3-2,TRBJ2-7,TGTGCCAGCAGCCAAGAACTCTACGAGCAGTACTTC,CASSQELYEQYF
-,-,TRBV7-2,TRBJ1-3,TGTGCCAGCAGCTTACAGGCCATTCAGGAAAACACCATATATTTT,CASSLQAIQENTIYF
TRBD1,-,TRBV6-6,TRBJ1-5,TGTGCCAGCAGGCGACACGCGAACTACAGGGGGATAGGGGATAGCAATCAGCCCCAGCATTTT,CASRRHANYRGIGDSNQPQHF
TRBD1,few,TRBV7-9,TRBJ2-2,TGTGCCAGCAGCCTTGGGACAGGGAACACCGGGGAGCTGTTTTTT,CASSLGTGNTGELFF
-,-,TRBV19,TRBJ1-5,TGTGCCAGTAGTATACTGCAGGGGAAGGGCAATCAGCCCCAGCATTTT,CASSILQGKGNQPQHF
TRBD2,-,TRBV6-5,TRBJ2-3,TGTGCCAGCAGAAGACTAGCGGGGAACACAGATACGCAGTATTTT,CASRRLAGNTDTQYF
-,-,TRBV6-2/TRBV6-3,TRBJ1-5,TGTGCCAGCAGTTACGTCCATGGTTACGGGACTTCCAGCAATCAGCCCCAGCATTTT,CASSYVHGYGTSSNQPQHF
TRBD1,-,TRBV7-8,TRBJ2-1,TGTGCCAGCAGCCCGCCATATACAGGGGGTAGGAATGAGCAGTTCTTC,CASSPPYTGGRNEQFF
TRBD1,-,TRBV28,TRBJ2-1,TGTGCCAGCAGTCCCGGGACAGGGCGGTTAGGGGGCTACAATGAGCAGTTCTTC,CASSPGTGRLGGYNEQFF
-,-,TRBV7-2,TRBJ2-1,TGTGCCAGCAGACGGCCCCTGGGGGGTTACAATGAGCAGTTCTTC,CASRRPLGGYNEQFF
TRBD1,few,TRBV2,TRBJ1-1,TGTGCCAGCACGGCCGGGACAGGGGGATCTAAGACTGAAGCTTTCTTT,CASTAGTGGSKTEAFF